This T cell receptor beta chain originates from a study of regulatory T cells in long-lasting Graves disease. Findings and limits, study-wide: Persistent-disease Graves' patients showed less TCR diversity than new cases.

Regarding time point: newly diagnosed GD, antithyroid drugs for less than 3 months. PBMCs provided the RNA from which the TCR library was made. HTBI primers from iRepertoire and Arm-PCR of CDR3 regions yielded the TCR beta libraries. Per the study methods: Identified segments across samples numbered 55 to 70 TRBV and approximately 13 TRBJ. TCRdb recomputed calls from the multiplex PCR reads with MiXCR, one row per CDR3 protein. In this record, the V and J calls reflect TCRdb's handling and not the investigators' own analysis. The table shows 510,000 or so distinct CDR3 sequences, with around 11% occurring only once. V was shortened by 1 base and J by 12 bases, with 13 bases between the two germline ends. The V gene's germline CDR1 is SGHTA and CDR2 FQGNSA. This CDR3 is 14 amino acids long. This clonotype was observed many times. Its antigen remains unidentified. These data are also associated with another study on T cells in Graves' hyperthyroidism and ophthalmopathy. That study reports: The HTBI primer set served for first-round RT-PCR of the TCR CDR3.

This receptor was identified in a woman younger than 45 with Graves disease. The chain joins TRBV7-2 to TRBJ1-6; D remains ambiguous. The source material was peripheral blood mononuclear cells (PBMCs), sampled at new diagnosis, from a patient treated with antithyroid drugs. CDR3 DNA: TGTGCCAGCAGCTTAGGGGCCGAGCCAATACCCCTCCACTTT. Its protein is CASSLGAEPIPLHF.